The clone carrying this T cell receptor beta chain was counted at least ten times. The antigen is undetermined. The study based diagnoses on clinical symptoms, serum thyroxine and TRAb, thyroid ultrasound and orbital computed tomography. This specimen comes from a study of T cells in Graves' hyperthyroidism and ophthalmopathy. Background on the study: Sampling of peripheral blood happened at initial diagnosis, prior to any treatment.

The source material, RNA transcripts, was used to amplify TCR beta CDR3 regions. HTBI primers drove first-round RT-PCR of the TCR CDR3. TCRdb reprocessed the multiplex PCR reads via MiXCR and lists one record per CDR3 protein. The sample carries roughly 280,000 distinct CDR3 sequences, roughly 22% recorded once. Findings and caveats of the study: From stable hyperthyroidism, ophthalmopathy was separated by a 13 V-J model.

The sample taken for sequencing was blood. The TCR sequence derives from a man aged 30 to 45 with Graves' ophthalmopathy.

The CDR3 loop reads CASSPNRGGEQFF. The CDR3 DNA is TGTGCCAGCAGCCCCAACAGGGGGGGTGAGCAGTTCTTC. This rearrangement joins TRBV5-5 to TRBJ2-1, with TRBD1 as a possible D gene (8 bases). Germline V gene sequence: CDR1 SGHKS, CDR2 YYEKEE (reference sequence). The CDR3 spans 13 residues. Trimming stripped 4 bases from V and 9 bases from J, with 14 bases between. The whole variable domain, remainder taken from reference TRBV5-5 and TRBJ2-1, is DAGVTQSPTHLIKTRGQQVTLRCSPISGHKSVSWYQQVLGQGPQFIFQYYEKEERGRGNFPDRFSARQFPNYSSELNVNALLLGDSALYLCASSPNRGGEQFFGPGTRLTVL.